The clone carrying this TCR beta chain was detected only a few times. Its antigen is currently unknown. This entry belongs to a study of response to subunit inactivated influenza vaccine. Study-level findings and limits: Few new T cells, the authors suggested, are recruited by each seasonal influenza vaccination.

Each CDR3 protein is one row after TCRdb ran MiXCR on the RT-PCR reads. The sample lists about 780,000 distinct CDR3 sequences; about 18% were seen once. CDR1 is MNHNS and CDR2 is SASEGT in the germline V gene. CDR3 length: 15 residues. Trimming took 6 bases from V and 4 from J; bases not matched to a gene: 9. The sequencing used PBMCs from blood, collected roughly 5 days after vaccination. The receptor comes from a middle-aged man who received an inactivated influenza vaccine. The chain is built from TRBV6-1 and TRBJ2-5, with TRBD1 matching over 9 bases. The CDR3 DNA sequence: TGTGCCAGCAGCCGCACGGGACAGGGTTTAGAGACCCAGTACTTC. This encodes CASSRTGQGLETQYF.